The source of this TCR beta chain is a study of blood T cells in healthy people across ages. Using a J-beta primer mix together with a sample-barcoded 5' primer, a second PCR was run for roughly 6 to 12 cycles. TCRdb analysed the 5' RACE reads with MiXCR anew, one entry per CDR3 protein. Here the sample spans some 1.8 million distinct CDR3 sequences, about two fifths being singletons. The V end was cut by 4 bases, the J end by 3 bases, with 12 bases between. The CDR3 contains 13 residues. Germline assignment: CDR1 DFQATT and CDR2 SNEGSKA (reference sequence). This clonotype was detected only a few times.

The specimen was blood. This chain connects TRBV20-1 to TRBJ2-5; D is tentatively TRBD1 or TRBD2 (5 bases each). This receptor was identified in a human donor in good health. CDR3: CSATIQGEETQYF. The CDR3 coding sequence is TGCAGTGCTACTATTCAGGGAGAAGAGACCCAGTACTTC.